Sequencing of this T cell receptor (beta chain) was carried out in a study of T cell responses to AZD1222 COVID-19 vaccine. Across the study: Both about-4-week and about-12-week second-dose recipients were combined. General study points: The donor group comprised mostly white British people and more females; the analysis possibly underestimated clonal diversity.

The assay was immunoSEQ multiplex PCR, and TCRdb's table has in-frame clones only and misses some. The table lists about 99,000 clones, around nine tenths of them singletons. The CDR3 contains 13 residues. The V and J ends lost 5 bases and 0 bases respectively, with 7 bases between them. The germline gives CDR1 LGHDT, CDR2 YNNKEL (reference sequence). About this clone: Antigen: not known.

The sample consisted of peripheral blood, taken on day 0 of AZD1222 vaccination. The chain is built from TRBV3-1 (or the pseudogene TRBV3-2) and TRBJ1-1, with a tentative D call TRBD1 (6 bases). The sequence was collected from an adult in good health. Written as DNA, the CDR3 is TGTGCCAGCAGCTGGGGGCTGAACACTGAAGCTTTCTTT. This translates into CASSWGLNTEAFF.